One sample yielded the 10 T cell receptor beta chains listed below, sequenced in a study of T cells in Graves' hyperthyroidism and ophthalmopathy. Amplified TCR beta CDR3 regions came from RNA transcripts. The primer set for the first-round RT-PCR of the TCR CDR3 was HTBI. MiXCR, applied by TCRdb to the multiplex PCR reads, yields one record per CDR3 protein. The table records roughly 360,000 distinct CDR3 sequences, about 13% of them present only once. Sequencing used blood. These receptors were obtained from a man aged 25 to 45 with Graves' hyperthyroidism that later progressed to Graves' ophthalmopathy.

This clonotype has ten or more counts. This chain joins TRBV9 and TRBJ1-5, with D perhaps matching TRBD1 (6 bases). V was pared by 4 bases and J by 5 bases, with 10 bases between. The V gene's germline CDR1 is SGDLS and CDR2 YYNGEE. The CDR3 totals 13 residues. The CDR3 DNA reads TGTGCCAGCAGCAACACAGGGTATCAGCCCCAGCATTTT. This codes for CASSNTGYQPQHF.

This rearrangement joins TRBV11-2 to TRBJ2-5; TRBD1 might be the D (5 bases). Germline CDR1 is SGHAT and CDR2 is FQNNGV. This CDR3 is built from 15 residues. V was shortened by 5 bases and J by 5 bases, with 18 bases between the two germline ends. The CDR3 DNA reads TGTGCCAGCAGCCCCGAGCTAGGGGCGAGGGAGACCCAGTACTTC. Translating gives CASSPELGARETQYF. Supplemented by reference TRBV11-2 and TRBJ2-5, the full variable domain reads EAGVAQSPRYKIIEKRQSVAFWCNPISGHATLYWYQQILGQGPKLLIQFQNNGVVDDSQLPKDRFSAERLKGVDSTLKIQPAKLEDSAVYLCASSPELGARETQYFGPGTRLLVL.

The chain has TRBV29-1 and TRBJ2-3; 11 bases match TRBD1. Looked up from germline, CDR1 is SQVTM and CDR2 is ANQGSEA. Trimming took 4 bases from V and 2 from J; bases not matched to a gene: 8. CDR3 length: 16 amino acids. The CDR3 is CSVGGTGGHPTDTQYF. In DNA, the CDR3 is TGCAGCGTTGGGGGGACAGGGGGACACCCCACAGATACGCAGTATTTT.

This clonotype was recorded at least ten times. V is TRBV12-3 or TRBV12-4 and J is TRBJ1-5; TRBD1 agrees at 7 bases. The trim removed 1 base at V and 9 bases at J, leaving 6 bases unmatched. This CDR3 spans 14 amino acids. In DNA form, the CDR3 reads TGTGCCAGCAGTTTAGAGGCAGGGGGTGGGCCCCAGCATTTT. This codes for CASSLEAGGGPQHF.

This clonotype was detected ten times or more. J is TRBJ2-3 and V is TRBV12-3 or TRBV12-4, with TRBD2 matching 7 bases. The CDR3 length is 15 residues. Germline trimming cut 1 base from V and 4 bases from J; bases unmatched to any gene: 5. The CDR3 protein is CASSLGGLAADTQYF. CDR3 DNA sequence: TGTGCCAGCAGTTTAGGGGGCCTAGCGGCAGATACGCAGTATTTT.

The chain combines TRBV25-1 with TRBJ1-5, with TRBD1 matching 10 bases. J gave up 13 bases and V 4 bases, and 7 bases lay outside the gene matches. CDR3 length: 13 amino acids. Germline V gene sequence: CDR1 MGHDK, CDR2 SYGVNS. In nucleotides, the CDR3 is TGTGCCAGCAGTGTCGCGGACAGGGGGGCGCAGCATTTT. It encodes CASSVADRGAQHF.

This clonotype was detected a few times. The gene calls are TRBV7-2 and TRBJ2-5; 7 bases are shared with TRBD2. V lost 1 base, J lost 2 bases, and 4 bases stayed unmatched. Germline-derived CDR1 and CDR2 are SGHTA and FQGNSA. The CDR3 length is 15 residues. The CDR3 loop is CASSLVGGRQETQYF. The CDR3 DNA sequence: TGTGCCAGCAGCTTAGTGGGCGGGAGACAAGAGACCCAGTACTTC.

To note about this clonotype: A much more abundant neighbour one base away suggests this may be a read error. The rearrangement joins TRBV5-5 to TRBJ1-1; weak D call: TRBD1 (5 bases). Germline lookup yields CDR1 SGHKS and CDR2 YYEKEE (reference sequence). CDR3 size: 14 residues. Trimming left V 5 bases short and J 7 bases short, with 18 bases between. The CDR3 here is CASRPRELGSEAFF. The CDR3 coding sequence is TGTGCCAGCAGACCCAGGGAATTGGGCAGTGAAGCTTTCTTT. The full variable domain, with the rest looked up from reference TRBV5-5 and TRBJ1-1, is DAGVTQSPTHLIKTRGQQVTLRCSPISGHKSVSWYQQVLGQGPQFIFQYYEKEERGRGNFPDRFSARQFPNYSSELNVNALLLGDSALYLCASRPRELGSEAFFGQGTRLTVV.

The rearrangement links TRBV9 to TRBJ1-6; TRBD1 might be the D (5 bases). CDR3 length: 16 amino acids. The V end was cut by 4 bases, the J end by 0 bases, with 11 bases between. CDR1 is SGDLS and CDR2 is YYNGEE in the germline V gene. As DNA, the CDR3 is TGTGCCAGCAGCCTCAGGGAGAGCTCCTATAATTCACCCCTCCACTTT. Translated: CASSLRESSYNSPLHF.

V gene TRBV4-1 combines with J gene TRBJ1-6; D is possibly TRBD1 (6 bases). V lost 3 bases and J lost 1, with 16 bases in between. The germline CDR1 and CDR2 sequences are MGHRA and YSYEKL. The CDR3 is 18 amino acids. The CDR3 sequence: CASSQGGGKESYNSPLHF. CDR3 sequence (DNA): TGCGCCAGCAGCCAGGGCGGGGGCAAGGAGTCCTATAATTCACCCCTCCACTTT.